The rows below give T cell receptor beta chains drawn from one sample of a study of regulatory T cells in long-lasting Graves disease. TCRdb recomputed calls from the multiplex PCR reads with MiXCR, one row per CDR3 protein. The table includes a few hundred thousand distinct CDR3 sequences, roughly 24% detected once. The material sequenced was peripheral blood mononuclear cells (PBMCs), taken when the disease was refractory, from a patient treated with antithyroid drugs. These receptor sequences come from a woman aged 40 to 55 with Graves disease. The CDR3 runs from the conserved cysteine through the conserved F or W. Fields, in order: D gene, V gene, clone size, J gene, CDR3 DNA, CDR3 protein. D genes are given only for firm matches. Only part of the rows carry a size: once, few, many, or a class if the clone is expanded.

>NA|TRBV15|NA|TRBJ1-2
TGTGCCACCAGCAGAGAAGGGCGCTATCGCTACACCTTC
CATSREGRYRYTF
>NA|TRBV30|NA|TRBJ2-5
TGTGCCTGGAGTGTAGGACAGTCCGGGACCCAGTACTTC
CAWSVGQSGTQYF
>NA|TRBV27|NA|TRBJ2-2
TGTGCCAGCAGTTTGTGGGGCGGCGGGGAGCTGTTTTTT
CASSLWGGGELFF
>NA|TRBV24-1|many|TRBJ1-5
TGTGCCACCAGCGGGATACAGGGTAGCAATCAGCCCCAGCATTTT
CATSGIQGSNQPQHF
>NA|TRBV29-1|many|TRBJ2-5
TGCAGCGTTGAGGGCAGGGCAGAGACCCAGTACTTC
CSVEGRAETQYF
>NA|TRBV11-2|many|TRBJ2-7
TGTGCCAGCAGCTTTAACTCACTGTCTTCGTACTTC
CASSFNSLSSYF
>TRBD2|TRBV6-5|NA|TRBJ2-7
TGTGCCAGCAGTTGGCTAGCGGGGGGGTCCGAGCAGTCCTTC
CASSWLAGGSEQSF
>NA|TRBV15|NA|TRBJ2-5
TGTGCCACCAGCAGAGAAGCGAGAGCTGCGTGGGAGACCCAGTACTTC
CATSREARAAWETQYF
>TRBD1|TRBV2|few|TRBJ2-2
TGTGCCAGCTACGGGGACAGGGAAAGCGCGAACACCGGGGAGCTGTTTTTT
CASYGDRESANTGELFF
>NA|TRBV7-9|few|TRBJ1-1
TGTGCCAGCAGCTTATGGTTGAGAGGTCGAAACACTGAAGCTTTCTTT
CASSLWLRGRNTEAFF
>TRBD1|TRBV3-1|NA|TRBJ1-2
TGTGCCAGCCCGGACAGGGAGGAGGAAAACTATGGCTACACCTTC
CASPDREEENYGYTF
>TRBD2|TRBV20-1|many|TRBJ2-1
TGCAGTGCTAGAGATCTGAGGACTAGCGATAACAATGAGCAGTTCTTC
CSARDLRTSDNNEQFF
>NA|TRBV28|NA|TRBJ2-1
TGTGCCAGCAGTTTGGTGGGGGGCGCAAAAAGGGAGTTCTTC
CASSLVGGAKREFF